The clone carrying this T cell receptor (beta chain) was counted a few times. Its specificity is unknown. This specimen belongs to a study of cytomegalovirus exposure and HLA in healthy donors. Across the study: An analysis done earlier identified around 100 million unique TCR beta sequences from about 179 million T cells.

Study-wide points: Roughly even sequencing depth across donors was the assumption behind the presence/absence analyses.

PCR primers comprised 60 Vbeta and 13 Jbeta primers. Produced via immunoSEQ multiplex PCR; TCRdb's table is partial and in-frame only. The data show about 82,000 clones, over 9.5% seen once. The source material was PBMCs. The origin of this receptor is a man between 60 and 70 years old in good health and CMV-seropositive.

Written as DNA, the CDR3 is TGTGCCAGCAGGGGGAGGACAGGGGGCTATGAGACCCAGTACTTC. Translation: CASRGRTGGYETQYF. V gene TRBV2 combines with J gene TRBJ2-5, with TRBD1 matching over 11 bases. From germline, CDR1 is SNHLY and CDR2 FYNNEI. The CDR3 covers 15 residues. V lost 6 bases, J lost 5 bases, and 8 bases stayed unmatched.